This T cell receptor beta chain stems from a study of blood T cell repertoires in COVID-19. About the study: Donors in the United States, Italy and Spain gave samples during acute or convalescent COVID-19. Sources were T cells, B-cell-depleted T cells, or PBMCs; the material itself was cDNA or gDNA.

As handled by the study authors: The assay estimated nucleated cells by amplifying reference gene primers. TCRdb keeps only in-frame clones here, not all; method: immunoSEQ multiplex PCR. The DNA was the basis for D and trimming; V, J and clone size are from that table. The sample gives about 360,000 clones, roughly 90% of which show up once; just over 7% is in the top ten. Seattle participants joined during active infection and were tracked over time. The V gene end was trimmed by 6 bases and the J gene end by 2 bases; junction bases not matched to a gene: 7. The CDR3 has 15 amino acids. Per the germline V gene, CDR1 is MNHEY and CDR2 is SVGAGI.

The J gene is TRBJ2-7, the V gene TRBV6-5; 10 bases match TRBD1. Sequencing was done on a sample of peripheral blood. This TCR was sampled from a woman aged 55-70 years with COVID-19, enrolled during active disease. As DNA, the CDR3 is TGTGCCAGCAGGCTTAGACAGGGGGCAACCTACGAGCAGTACTTC. Translation: CASRLRQGATYEQYF.